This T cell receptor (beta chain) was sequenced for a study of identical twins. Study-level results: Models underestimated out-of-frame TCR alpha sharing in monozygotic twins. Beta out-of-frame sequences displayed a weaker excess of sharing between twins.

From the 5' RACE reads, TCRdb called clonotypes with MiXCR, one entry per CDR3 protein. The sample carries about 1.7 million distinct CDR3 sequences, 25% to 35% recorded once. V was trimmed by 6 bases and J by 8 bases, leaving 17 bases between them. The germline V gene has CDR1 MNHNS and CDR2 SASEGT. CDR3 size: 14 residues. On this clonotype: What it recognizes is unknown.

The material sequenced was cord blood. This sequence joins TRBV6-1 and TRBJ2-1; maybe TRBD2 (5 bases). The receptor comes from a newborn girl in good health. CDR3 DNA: TGTGCCAGCAGGAGGGAGCCAAGCGTCCATGAGCAGTTCTTC. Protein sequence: CASRREPSVHEQFF.